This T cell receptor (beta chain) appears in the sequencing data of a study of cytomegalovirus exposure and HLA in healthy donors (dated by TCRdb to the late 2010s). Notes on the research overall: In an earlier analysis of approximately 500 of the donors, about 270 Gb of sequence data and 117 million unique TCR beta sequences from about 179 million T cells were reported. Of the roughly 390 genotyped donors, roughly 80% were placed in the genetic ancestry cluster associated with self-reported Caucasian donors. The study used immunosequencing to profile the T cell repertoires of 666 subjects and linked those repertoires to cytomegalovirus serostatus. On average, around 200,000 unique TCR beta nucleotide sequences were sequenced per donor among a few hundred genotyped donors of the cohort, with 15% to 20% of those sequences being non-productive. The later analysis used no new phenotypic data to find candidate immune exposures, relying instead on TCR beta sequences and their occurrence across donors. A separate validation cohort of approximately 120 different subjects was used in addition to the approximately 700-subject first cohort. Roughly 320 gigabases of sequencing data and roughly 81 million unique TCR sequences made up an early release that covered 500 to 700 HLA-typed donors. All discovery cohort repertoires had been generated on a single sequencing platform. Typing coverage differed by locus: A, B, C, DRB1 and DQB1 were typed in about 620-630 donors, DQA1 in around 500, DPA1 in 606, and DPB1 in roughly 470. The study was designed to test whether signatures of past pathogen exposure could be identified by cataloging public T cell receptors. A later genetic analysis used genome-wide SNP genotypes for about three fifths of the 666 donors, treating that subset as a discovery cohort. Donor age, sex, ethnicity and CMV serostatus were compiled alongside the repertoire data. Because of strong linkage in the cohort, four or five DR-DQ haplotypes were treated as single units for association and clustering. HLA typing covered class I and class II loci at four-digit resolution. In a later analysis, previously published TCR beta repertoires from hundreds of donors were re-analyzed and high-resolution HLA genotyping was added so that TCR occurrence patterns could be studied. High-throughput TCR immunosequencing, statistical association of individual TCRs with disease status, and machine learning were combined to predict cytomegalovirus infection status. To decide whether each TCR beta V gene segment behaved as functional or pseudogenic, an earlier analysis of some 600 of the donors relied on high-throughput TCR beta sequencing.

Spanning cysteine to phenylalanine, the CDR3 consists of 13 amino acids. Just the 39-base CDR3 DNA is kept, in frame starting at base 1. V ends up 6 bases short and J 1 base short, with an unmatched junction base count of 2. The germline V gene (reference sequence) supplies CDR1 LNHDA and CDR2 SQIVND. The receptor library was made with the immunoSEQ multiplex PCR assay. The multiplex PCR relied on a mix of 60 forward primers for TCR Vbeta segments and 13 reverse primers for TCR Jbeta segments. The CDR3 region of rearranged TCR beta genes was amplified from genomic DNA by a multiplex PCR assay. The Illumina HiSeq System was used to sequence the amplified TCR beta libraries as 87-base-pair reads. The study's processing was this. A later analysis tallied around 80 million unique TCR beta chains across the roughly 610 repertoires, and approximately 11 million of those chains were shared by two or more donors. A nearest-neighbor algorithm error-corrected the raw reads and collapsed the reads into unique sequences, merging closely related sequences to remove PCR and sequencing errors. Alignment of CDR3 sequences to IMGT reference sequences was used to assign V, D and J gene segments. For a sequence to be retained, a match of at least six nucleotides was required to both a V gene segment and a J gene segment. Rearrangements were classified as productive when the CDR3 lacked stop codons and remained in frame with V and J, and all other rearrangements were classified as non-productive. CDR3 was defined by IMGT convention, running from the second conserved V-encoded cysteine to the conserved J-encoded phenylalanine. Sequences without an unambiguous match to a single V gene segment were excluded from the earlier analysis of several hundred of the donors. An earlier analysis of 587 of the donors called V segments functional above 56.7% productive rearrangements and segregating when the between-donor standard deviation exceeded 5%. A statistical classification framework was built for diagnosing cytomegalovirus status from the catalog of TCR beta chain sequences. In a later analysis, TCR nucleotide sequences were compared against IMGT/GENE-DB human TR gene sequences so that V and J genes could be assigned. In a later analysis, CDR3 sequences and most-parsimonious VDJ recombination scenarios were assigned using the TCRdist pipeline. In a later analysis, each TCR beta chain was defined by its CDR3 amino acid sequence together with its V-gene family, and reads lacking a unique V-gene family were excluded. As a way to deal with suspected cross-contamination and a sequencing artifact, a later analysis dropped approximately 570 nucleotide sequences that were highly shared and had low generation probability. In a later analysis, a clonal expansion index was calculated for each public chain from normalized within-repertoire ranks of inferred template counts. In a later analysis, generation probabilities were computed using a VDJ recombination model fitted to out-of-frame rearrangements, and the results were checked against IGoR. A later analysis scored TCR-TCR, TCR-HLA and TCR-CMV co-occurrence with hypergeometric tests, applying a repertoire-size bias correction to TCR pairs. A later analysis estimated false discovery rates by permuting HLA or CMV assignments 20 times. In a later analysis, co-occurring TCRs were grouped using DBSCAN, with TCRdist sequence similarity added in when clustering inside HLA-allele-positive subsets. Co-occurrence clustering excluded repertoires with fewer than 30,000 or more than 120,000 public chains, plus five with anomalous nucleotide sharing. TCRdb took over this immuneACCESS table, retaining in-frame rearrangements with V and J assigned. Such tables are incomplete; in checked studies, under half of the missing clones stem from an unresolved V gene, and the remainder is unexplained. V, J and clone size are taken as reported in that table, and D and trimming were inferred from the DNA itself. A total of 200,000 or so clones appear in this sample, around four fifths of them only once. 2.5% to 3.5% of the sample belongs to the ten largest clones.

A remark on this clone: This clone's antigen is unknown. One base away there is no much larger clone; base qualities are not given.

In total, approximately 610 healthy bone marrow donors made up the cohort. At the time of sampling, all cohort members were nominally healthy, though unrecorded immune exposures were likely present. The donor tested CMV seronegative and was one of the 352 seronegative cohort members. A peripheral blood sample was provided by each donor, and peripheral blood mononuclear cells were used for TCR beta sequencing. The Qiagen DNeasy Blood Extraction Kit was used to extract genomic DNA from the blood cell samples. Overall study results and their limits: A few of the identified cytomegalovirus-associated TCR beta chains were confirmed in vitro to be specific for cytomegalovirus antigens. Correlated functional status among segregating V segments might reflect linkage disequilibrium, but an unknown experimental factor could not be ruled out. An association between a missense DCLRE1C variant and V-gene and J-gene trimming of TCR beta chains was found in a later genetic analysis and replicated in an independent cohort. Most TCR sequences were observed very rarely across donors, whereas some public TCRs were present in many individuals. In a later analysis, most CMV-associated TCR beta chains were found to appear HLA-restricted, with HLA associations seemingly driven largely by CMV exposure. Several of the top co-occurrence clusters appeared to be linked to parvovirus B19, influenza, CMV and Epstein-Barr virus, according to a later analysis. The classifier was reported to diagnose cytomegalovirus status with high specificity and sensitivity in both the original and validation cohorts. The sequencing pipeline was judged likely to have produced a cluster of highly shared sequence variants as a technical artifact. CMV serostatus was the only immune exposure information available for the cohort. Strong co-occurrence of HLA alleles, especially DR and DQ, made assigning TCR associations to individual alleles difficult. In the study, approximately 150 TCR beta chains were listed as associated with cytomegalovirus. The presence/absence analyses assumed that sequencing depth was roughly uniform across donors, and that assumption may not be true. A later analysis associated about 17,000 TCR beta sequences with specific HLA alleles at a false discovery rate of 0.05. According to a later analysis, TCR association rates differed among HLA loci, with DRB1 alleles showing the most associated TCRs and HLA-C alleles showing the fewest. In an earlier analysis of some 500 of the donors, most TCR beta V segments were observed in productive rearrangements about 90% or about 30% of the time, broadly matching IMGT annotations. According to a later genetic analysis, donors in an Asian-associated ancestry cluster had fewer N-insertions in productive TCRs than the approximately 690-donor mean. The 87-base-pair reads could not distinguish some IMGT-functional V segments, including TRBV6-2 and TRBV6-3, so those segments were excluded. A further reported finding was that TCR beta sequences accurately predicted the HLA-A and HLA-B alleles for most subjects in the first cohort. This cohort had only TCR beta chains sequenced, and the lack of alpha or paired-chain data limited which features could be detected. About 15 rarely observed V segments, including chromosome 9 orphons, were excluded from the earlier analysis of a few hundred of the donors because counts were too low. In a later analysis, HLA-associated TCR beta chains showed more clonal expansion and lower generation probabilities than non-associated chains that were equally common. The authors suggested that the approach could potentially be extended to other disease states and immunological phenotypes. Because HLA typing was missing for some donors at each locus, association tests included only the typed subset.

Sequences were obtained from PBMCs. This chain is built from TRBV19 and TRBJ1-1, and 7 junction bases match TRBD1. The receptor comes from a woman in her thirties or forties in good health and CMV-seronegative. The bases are TGTGCCAGTAGGAACAGGGGGAACACTGAAGCTTTCTTT. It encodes CASRNRGNTEAFF.